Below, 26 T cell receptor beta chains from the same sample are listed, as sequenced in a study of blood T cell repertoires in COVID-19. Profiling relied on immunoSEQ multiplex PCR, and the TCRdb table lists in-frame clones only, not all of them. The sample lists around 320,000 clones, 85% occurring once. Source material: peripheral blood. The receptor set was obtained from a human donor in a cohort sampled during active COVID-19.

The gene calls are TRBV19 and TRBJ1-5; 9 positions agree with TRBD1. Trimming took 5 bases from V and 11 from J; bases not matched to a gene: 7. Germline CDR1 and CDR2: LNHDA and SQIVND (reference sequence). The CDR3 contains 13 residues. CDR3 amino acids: CASSGDRDGAQHF. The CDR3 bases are TGTGCCAGTAGTGGGGACAGGGATGGAGCCCAGCATTTT.

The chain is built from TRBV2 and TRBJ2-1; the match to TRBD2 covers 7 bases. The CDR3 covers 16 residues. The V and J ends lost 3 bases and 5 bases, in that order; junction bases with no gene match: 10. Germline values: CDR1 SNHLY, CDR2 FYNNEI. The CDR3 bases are TGTGCCAGCAGTGATGAGCGGGGCCCCCCCCACAATGAGCAGTTCTTC. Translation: CASSDERGPPHNEQFF.

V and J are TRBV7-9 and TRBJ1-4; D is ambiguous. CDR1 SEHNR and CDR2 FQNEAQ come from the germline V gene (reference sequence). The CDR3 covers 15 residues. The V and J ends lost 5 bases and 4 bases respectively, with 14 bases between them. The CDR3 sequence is CASSQNERVNEKLFF. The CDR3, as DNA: TGTGCCAGCAGCCAAAATGAGAGGGTTAATGAAAAACTGTTTTTT.

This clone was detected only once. The CDR3 sequence: CASSQRVHAGELFF. DNA for the CDR3: TGTGCCAGCAGCCAGAGGGTACACGCCGGGGAGCTGTTTTTT. The genes are TRBV14 and TRBJ2-2; possibly TRBD2 for D (5 bases). The CDR3 totals 14 residues. Per germline, CDR1 SGHDN and CDR2 FVKESK. Trimming left V 3 bases short and J 6 bases short, with 11 bases between.

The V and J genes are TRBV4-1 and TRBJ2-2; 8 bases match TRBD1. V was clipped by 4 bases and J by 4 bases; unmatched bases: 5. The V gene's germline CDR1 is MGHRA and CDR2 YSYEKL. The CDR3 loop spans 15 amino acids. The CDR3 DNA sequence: TGCGCCAGCAGCCGAGGACAGGGTATCACCGGGGAGCTGTTTTTT. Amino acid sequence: CASSRGQGITGELFF.

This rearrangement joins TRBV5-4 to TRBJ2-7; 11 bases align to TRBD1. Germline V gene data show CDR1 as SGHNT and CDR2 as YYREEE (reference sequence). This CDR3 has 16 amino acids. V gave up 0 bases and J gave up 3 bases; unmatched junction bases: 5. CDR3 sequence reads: CASSLGGQGVVYEQYF. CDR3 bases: TGTGCCAGCAGCTTGGGGGGACAGGGGGTAGTCTACGAGCAGTACTTC.

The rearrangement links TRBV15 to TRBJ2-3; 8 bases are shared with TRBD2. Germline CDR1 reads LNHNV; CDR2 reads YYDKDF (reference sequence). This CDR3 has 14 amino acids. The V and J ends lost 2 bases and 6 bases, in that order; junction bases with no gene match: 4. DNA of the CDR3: TGTGCCACCAGCAGACTCGAGCGGGAGGATACGCAGTATTTT. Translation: CATSRLEREDTQYF.

The CDR3 loop reads CASSLVAGQGYTF. CDR3 nucleotides: TGTGCCAGCAGCTTAGTGGCGGGACAGGGCTACACCTTC. The chain couples TRBV7-9 to TRBJ1-2, with 7 bases lining up with TRBD1. Germline lookup yields CDR1 SEHNR and CDR2 FQNEAQ (reference sequence). The CDR3 length is 13 residues. The V and J ends lost 1 base and 8 bases, in that order; junction bases with no gene match: 4.

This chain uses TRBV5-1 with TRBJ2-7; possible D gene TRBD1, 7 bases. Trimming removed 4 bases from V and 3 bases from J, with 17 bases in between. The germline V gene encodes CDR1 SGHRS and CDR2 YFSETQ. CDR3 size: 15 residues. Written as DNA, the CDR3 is TGCGCCAGCAGCGTGGCCGGGGGACAGTACTACGAGCAGTACTTC. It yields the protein CASSVAGGQYYEQYF.

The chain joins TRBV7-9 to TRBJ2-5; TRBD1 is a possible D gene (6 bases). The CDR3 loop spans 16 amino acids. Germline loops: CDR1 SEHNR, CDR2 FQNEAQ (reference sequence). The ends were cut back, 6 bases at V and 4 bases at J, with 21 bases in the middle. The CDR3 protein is CASRSTGTLGGETQYF. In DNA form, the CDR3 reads TGTGCCAGCAGATCAACCGGGACCCTAGGGGGAGAGACCCAGTACTTC.

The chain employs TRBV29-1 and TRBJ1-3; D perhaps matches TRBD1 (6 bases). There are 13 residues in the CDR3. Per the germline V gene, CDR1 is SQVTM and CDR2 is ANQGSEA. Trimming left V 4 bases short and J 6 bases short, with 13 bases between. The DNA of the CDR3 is TGCAGCGTTGGAGACTTGGGGGCAAACACCATATATTTT. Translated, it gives CSVGDLGANTIYF.

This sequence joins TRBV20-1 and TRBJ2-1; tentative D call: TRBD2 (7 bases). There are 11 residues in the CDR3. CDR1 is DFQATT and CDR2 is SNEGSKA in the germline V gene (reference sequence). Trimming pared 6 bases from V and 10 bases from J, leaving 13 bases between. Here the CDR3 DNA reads TGCAGTGCCGAGCGGGGACAAGAGCAGTTCTTC. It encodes CSAERGQEQFF.

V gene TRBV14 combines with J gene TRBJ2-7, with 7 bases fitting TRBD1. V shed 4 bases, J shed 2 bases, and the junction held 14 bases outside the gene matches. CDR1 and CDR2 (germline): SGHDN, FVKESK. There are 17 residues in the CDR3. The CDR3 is CASSLTREDRSPYEQYF. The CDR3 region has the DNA TGTGCCAGCAGCCTAACACGCGAGGACAGGAGCCCCTACGAGCAGTACTTC.

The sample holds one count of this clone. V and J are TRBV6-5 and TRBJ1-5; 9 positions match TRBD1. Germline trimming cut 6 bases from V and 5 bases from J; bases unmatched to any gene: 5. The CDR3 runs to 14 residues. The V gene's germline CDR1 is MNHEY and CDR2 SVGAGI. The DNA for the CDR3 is TGTGCCAGCAGGAATACAGGGGGCCATCAGCCCCAGCATTTT. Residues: CASRNTGGHQPQHF.

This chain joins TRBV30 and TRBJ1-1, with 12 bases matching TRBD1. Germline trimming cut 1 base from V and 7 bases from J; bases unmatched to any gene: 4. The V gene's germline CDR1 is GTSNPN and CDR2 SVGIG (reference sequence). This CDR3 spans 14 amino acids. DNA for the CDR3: TGTGCCTGGAGTGGCGGGACAGGGGGCATTGAAGCTTTCTTT. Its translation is CAWSGGTGGIEAFF.

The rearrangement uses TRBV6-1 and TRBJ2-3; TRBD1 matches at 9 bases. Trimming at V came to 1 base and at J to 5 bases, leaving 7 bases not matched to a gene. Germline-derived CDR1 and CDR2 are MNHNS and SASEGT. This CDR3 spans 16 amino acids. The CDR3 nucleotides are TGTGCCAGCAGTGAAGACAGGGGGCATGGTGGAGATACGCAGTATTTT. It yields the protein CASSEDRGHGGDTQYF.

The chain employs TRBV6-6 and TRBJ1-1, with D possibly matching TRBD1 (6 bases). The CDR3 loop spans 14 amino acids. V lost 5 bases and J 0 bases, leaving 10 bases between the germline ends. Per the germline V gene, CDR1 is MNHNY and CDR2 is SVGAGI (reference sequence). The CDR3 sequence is CASSGQNMNTEAFF. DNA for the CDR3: TGTGCCAGCAGTGGACAGAACATGAACACTGAAGCTTTCTTT.

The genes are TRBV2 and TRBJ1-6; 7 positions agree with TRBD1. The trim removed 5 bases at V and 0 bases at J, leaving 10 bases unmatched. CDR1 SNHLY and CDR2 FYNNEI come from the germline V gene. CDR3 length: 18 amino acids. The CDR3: CASSPTRQGLSYNSPLHF. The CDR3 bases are TGTGCCAGCAGTCCTACTCGACAGGGACTCTCCTATAATTCACCCCTCCACTTT.

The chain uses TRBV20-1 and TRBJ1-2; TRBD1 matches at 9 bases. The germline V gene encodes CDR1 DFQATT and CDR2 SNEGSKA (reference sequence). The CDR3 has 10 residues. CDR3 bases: TGCAGGACAGGGGGTCATGGCTACACCTTC. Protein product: CRTGGHGYTF.

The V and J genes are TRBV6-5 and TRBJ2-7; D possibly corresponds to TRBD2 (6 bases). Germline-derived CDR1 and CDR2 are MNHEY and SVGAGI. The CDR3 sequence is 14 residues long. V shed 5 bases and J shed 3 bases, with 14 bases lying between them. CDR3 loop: CASSSLASGYEQYF. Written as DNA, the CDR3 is TGTGCCAGCAGTAGCCTAGCGTCCGGCTACGAGCAGTACTTC.

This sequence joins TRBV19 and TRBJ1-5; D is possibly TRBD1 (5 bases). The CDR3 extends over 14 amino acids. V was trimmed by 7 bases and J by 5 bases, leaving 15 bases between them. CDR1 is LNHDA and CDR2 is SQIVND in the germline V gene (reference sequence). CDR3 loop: CASTLREGHQPQHF. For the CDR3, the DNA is TGTGCCAGTACTTTAAGGGAGGGGCATCAGCCCCAGCATTTT.

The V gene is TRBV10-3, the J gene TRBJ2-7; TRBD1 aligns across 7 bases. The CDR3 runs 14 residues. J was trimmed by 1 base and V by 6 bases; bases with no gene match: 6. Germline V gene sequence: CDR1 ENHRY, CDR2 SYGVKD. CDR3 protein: CAIRAGTVSYEQYF. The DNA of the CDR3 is TGTGCCATCAGAGCCGGGACAGTGTCCTACGAGCAGTACTTC.

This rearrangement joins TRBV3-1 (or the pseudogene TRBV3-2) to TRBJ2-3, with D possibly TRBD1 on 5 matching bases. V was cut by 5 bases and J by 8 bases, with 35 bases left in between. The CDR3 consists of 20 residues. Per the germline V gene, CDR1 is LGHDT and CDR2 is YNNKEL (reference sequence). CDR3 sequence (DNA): TGTGCCAGCAGCTCTCCCGACAGCTTCCGTACCGGGTTCTACCATCCTACGCAGTATTTT. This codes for CASSSPDSFRTGFYHPTQYF.

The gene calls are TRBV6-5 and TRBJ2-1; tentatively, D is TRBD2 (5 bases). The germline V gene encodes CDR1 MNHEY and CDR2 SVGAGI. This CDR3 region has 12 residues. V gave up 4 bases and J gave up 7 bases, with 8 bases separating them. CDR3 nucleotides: TGTGCCAGCAGTTTTAGCGAGAATGAGCAGTTCTTC. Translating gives CASSFSENEQFF.

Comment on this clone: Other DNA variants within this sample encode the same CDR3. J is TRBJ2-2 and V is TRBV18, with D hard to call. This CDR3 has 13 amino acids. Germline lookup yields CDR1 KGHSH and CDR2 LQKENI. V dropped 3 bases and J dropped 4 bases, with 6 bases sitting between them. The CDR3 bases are TGTGCCAGCTCACCTGACACCACCGGGGAGCTGTTTTTT. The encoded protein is CASSPDTTGELFF.

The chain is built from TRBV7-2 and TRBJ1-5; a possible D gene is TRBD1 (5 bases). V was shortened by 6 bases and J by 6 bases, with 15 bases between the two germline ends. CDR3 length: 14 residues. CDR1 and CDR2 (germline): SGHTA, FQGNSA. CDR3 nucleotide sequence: TGTGCCAGCAGATCAAGGGTAGGGGCTCAGCCCCAGCATTTT. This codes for CASRSRVGAQPQHF.